The present T cell receptor (beta chain) was sequenced within a study of patients and donors after allogeneic stem cell transplantation. TCRdb fed the RT-PCR reads into MiXCR, producing one record per CDR3 protein. The repertoire holds approximately 210,000 distinct CDR3 sequences, around two fifths seen once, with 33% in the top ten. V gave up 4 bases and J gave up 0 bases, with 19 bases separating them. Germline V gene data show CDR1 as SGHRS and CDR2 as YFSETQ. The CDR3 sequence is 17 residues long. The sample was blood, either unsorted or a sorted T cell fraction (not recorded which). The chain recombines TRBV5-1 with TRBJ1-1, with TRBD1 as a possible D gene (5 bases). The sequence came from a human donor who was either an allogeneic HSCT recipient or a stem cell or donor lymphocyte infusion donor (not recorded which). It is not recorded whose cells these are; they may come from a transplant donor. The CDR3 loop is CASSRWSDSSLNTEAFF. CDR3 nucleotides: TGCGCCAGCAGCCGATGGTCCGACAGCTCACTGAACACTGAAGCTTTCTTT.